The 30 T cell receptor beta chains given below trace back to one sample, sequenced in a study of response to subunit inactivated influenza vaccine. Each CDR3 protein is one row after TCRdb ran MiXCR on the RT-PCR reads. The table has around 190,000 distinct CDR3 sequences, roughly 8.7% seen once; the top ten hold roughly a tenth. The specimen comprised non-naive T cells sorted from PBMCs, sampled on the day of vaccination. These receptors were obtained from a man over 45 who received an inactivated influenza vaccine.

This clonotype was observed a few times. The chain uses TRBV29-1 and TRBJ1-2; D gene uncertain. With 5 bases removed from V and 4 bases from J, the gap between germline ends came to 11 bases. The CDR3 is 12 amino acids. Germline CDR1 reads SQVTM; CDR2 reads ANQGSEA. The CDR3 is CSVMGSPYGYTF. In DNA, the CDR3 is TGCAGCGTTATGGGCAGCCCCTATGGCTACACCTTC.

The sample holds a few counts of this clonotype. This chain connects TRBV15 to TRBJ1-1; D uncertain. Trimming shortened V by 0 bases and J by 5 bases, and 7 bases separated the two germline ends. From germline, CDR1 is LNHNV and CDR2 YYDKDF (reference sequence). The CDR3 covers 13 residues. CDR3 residues: CATSREFRTEAFF. DNA for the CDR3: TGTGCCACCAGCAGAGAGTTTAGGACTGAAGCTTTCTTT.

The chain combines TRBV7-2 with TRBJ1-1, with unresolved D. Per germline, CDR1 SGHTA and CDR2 FQGNSA. Trimming shortened V by 8 bases and J by 1 base, and 11 bases separated the two germline ends. The CDR3 loop spans 13 amino acids. This CDR3 reads CASLRAPNTEAFF. In DNA form, the CDR3 reads TGTGCCAGCCTTCGGGCCCCGAACACTGAAGCTTTCTTT.

This clonotype was seen many times. The chain uses TRBV5-1 and TRBJ2-1, with D maybe TRBD1 (6 bases). Deletions cut 0 bases from V and 5 bases from J, with 12 bases between. The CDR3 length is 15 residues. Germline V lookup: CDR1 SGHRS, CDR2 YFSETQ. DNA of the CDR3: TGCGCCAGCAGCTTGGGCCAGGGGATTAACAATGAGCAGTTCTTC. It specifies CASSLGQGINNEQFF.

In DNA, the CDR3 is TGTGCCAGCAGCCAAGATCGGCACACCGGGGAGCTGTTTTTT. It yields the protein CASSQDRHTGELFF. V gene TRBV4-2 combines with J gene TRBJ2-2; D is unclear. Trimming took off 0 bases at V and 3 bases at J, with 5 bases between the two ends. The CDR3 is 14 amino acids. Germline V gives CDR1 LGHNA, CDR2 YNFKEQ.

The chain combines TRBV2 with TRBJ2-2, with D hard to call. The V end lost 2 bases, the J end lost 5 bases, and 9 bases lay between the germline ends. Germline CDR1 reads SNHLY; CDR2 reads FYNNEI. The length of the CDR3 is 14 residues. The DNA of the CDR3 is TGTGCCAGCAGTGAAAGGTTGACTACCGGGGAGCTGTTTTTT. Amino acid sequence: CASSERLTTGELFF. The whole variable domain, remainder taken from reference TRBV2 and TRBJ2-2, is EPEVTQTPSHQVTQMGQEVILRCVPISNHLYFYWYRQILGQKVEFLVSFYNNEISEKSEIFDDQFSVERPDGSNFTLKIRSTKLEDSAMYFCASSERLTTGELFFGEGSRLTVL.

This chain connects TRBV10-2 to TRBJ1-6, with 7 bases lining up with TRBD1. Trimming took 7 bases from V and 6 from J; bases not matched to a gene: 0. Germline lookup yields CDR1 WSHSY and CDR2 SAAADI. The CDR3 runs 12 residues. For the CDR3, the DNA is TGCGCCAGCAACAGGGGTAATTCACCCCTCCACTTT. As protein: CASNRGNSPLHF.

This clonotype was counted a few times. The chain couples TRBV9 to TRBJ2-3; D gene unclear. Germline CDR1 SGDLS, CDR2 YYNGEE. The V and J ends lost 0 bases and 0 bases respectively, with 11 bases between them. The CDR3 totals 16 residues. Written as DNA, the CDR3 is TGTGCCAGCAGCGTAGGAGCATATCCTAGCACAGATACGCAGTATTTT. Its protein is CASSVGAYPSTDTQYF. The full variable domain, completed using reference TRBV9 and TRBJ2-3, is DSGVTQTPKHLITATGQRVTLRCSPRSGDLSVYWYQQSLDQGLQFLIQYYNGEERAKGNILERFSAQQFPDLHSELNLSSLELGDSALYFCASSVGAYPSTDTQYFGPGTRLTVL.

As for this clonotype: A single base separates this from a much larger clone, so it may be a read error. V usage is TRBV12-3 or TRBV12-4 and J usage is TRBJ2-2; D not certain. The V gene lost 9 bases and the J gene lost 8 bases, with 13 bases spanning the gap. The CDR3 has 12 residues. The CDR3 DNA sequence: TGTGCCAGAAGCCCCCCGGAGGGGGAGCTGTTTTTT. Residues: CARSPPEGELFF.

This clonotype was detected a few times. The chain carries TRBV3-1 and TRBJ1-4; D is ambiguous. The CDR3 contains 15 residues. V was clipped by 4 bases and J by 8 bases, with 17 bases between them. The V gene's germline CDR1 is LGHDT and CDR2 YNNKEL (reference sequence). The CDR3 sequence is CASSLYPTSGEKLFF. Here the CDR3 DNA reads TGTGCCAGCAGCCTCTACCCTACGTCGGGCGAAAAACTGTTTTTT.

The sample holds many counts of this clonotype. J is TRBJ2-3 and V is TRBV12-3 or TRBV12-4; D perhaps matches TRBD2 (5 bases). This CDR3 spans 14 amino acids. V was pared by 7 bases and J by 8 bases, with 19 bases between. The CDR3 spells CASTVRVQDGTQYF. The DNA of the CDR3 is TGTGCCAGCACCGTGAGGGTTCAAGACGGTACGCAGTATTTT.

V usage is TRBV5-6 and J usage is TRBJ2-4; TRBD1 agrees at 7 bases. CDR3 length: 13 residues. After removal of 2 bases from V and 10 bases from J, the junction contained 6 bases not matched to a gene. Germline V CDR1 and CDR2: SGHDT, YYEEEE. The CDR3 DNA reads as TGTGCCAGCAGCTTCGGGCAGACAGGGATTCAGTACTTC. Amino acid sequence: CASSFGQTGIQYF.

The CDR3 coding sequence is TGTGCCAGCAGCCAAACAGGGTCCTCCTACAATGAGCAGTTCTTC. Translated: CASSQTGSSYNEQFF. The chain carries TRBV3-1 and TRBJ2-1; TRBD1 is a possible D gene (6 bases). This CDR3 spans 15 amino acids. The germline CDR1 and CDR2 sequences are LGHDT and YNNKEL (reference sequence). V lost 2 bases and J 0 bases, leaving 8 bases between the germline ends.

V usage is TRBV2 and J usage is TRBJ1-5; D is ambiguous. V shed 4 bases and J shed 3 bases, with 10 bases lying between them. Germline CDR1 SNHLY, CDR2 FYNNEI. The CDR3 loop spans 14 amino acids. The CDR3 here is CASSAGRTNQPQHF. The CDR3 DNA follows: TGTGCCAGCAGTGCAGGTCGGACCAATCAGCCCCAGCATTTT. Complete variable domain (other parts from reference TRBV2 and TRBJ1-5): EPEVTQTPSHQVTQMGQEVILRCVPISNHLYFYWYRQILGQKVEFLVSFYNNEISEKSEIFDDQFSVERPDGSNFTLKIRSTKLEDSAMYFCASSAGRTNQPQHFGDGTRLSIL.

The genes are TRBV6-5 and TRBJ2-5, with 7 bases fitting TRBD1. Germline V gives CDR1 MNHEY, CDR2 SVGAGI. This CDR3 region has 15 residues. The V gene end was trimmed by 2 bases and the J gene end by 2 bases; junction bases not matched to a gene: 5. CDR3 amino acids: CASSYNRQGQETQYF. CDR3 nucleotides: TGTGCCAGCAGTTACAACCGACAGGGTCAAGAGACCCAGTACTTC.

This clonotype was counted a few times. The J gene is TRBJ1-5, the V gene TRBV6-1, with D maybe TRBD1 (6 bases). Germline loops: CDR1 MNHNS, CDR2 SASEGT. The V end lost 7 bases, the J end lost 0 bases, and 10 bases lay between the germline ends. The CDR3 runs 14 residues. CDR3 in DNA: TGTGCCAGCAAGACAGGTATTAGCAATCAGCCCCAGCATTTT. Translation: CASKTGISNQPQHF.

The chain combines TRBV7-9 with TRBJ2-3; D gene ambiguous. Germline CDR1 and CDR2: SEHNR and FQNEAQ (reference sequence). Trimming took off 8 bases at V and 0 bases at J, with 9 bases between the two ends. The CDR3 totals 13 residues. CDR3 sequence reads: CASEDPSTDTQYF. The CDR3 nucleotides are TGTGCCAGCGAGGATCCTAGCACAGATACGCAGTATTTT.

This clonotype has ten or more counts. The chain has TRBV7-8 and TRBJ2-3; 14 bases line up with TRBD2. J lost 4 bases, V lost 5 bases, and 11 bases had no gene match. Germline assignment: CDR1 SGHVS and CDR2 FQNEAQ. This CDR3 spans 18 amino acids. CDR3 amino acids: CASSPRGTSGSVADTQYF. The CDR3 region has the DNA TGTGCCAGCAGCCCTCGGGGGACTAGCGGGAGCGTCGCAGATACGCAGTATTTT.

This clonotype was found a few times. This rearrangement joins TRBV7-2 to TRBJ2-5, with D unresolved. Trimming took off 4 bases at V and 0 bases at J, with 6 bases between the two ends. Germline V CDR1 and CDR2: SGHTA, FQGNSA. This CDR3 contains 13 residues. In DNA form, the CDR3 reads TGTGCCAGCAGCTCCCGACACCAAGAGACCCAGTACTTC. Amino acids: CASSSRHQETQYF. Using reference TRBV7-2 and TRBJ2-5 for the parts outside the CDR3, the full variable domain is GAGVSQSPSNKVTEKGKDVELRCDPISGHTALYWYRQSLGQGLEFLIYFQGNSAPDKSGLPSDRFSAERTGGSVSTLTIQRTQQEDSAVYLCASSSRHQETQYFGPGTRLLVL.

This clonotype was seen more than once but under ten times. The V call is TRBV20-1, the J call TRBJ2-7, with 10 bases fitting TRBD2. This CDR3 has 16 residues. Trimming cost V 4 bases and J 3 bases; bases outside gene matches: 12. Germline loops: CDR1 DFQATT, CDR2 SNEGSKA (reference sequence). The CDR3 reads CSATRVQASGGYEQYF. CDR3 sequence (DNA): TGCAGTGCTACCCGAGTTCAGGCTAGCGGGGGCTACGAGCAGTACTTC.

This clonotype has ten or more counts. The V call is TRBV7-2, the J call TRBJ2-3, with D possibly matching TRBD2 (5 bases). CDR1 and CDR2 from the germline V gene are SGHTA and FQGNSA. The length of the CDR3 is 15 residues. Trimming left V 5 bases short and J 6 bases short, with 18 bases between. CDR3 sequence reads: CASSKRRGSGDTQYF. The DNA of the CDR3 is TGTGCCAGCAGCAAGCGAAGAGGGAGTGGGGATACGCAGTATTTT. The full variable domain, in which reference TRBV7-2 and TRBJ2-3 provide the parts outside the CDR3, is GAGVSQSPSNKVTEKGKDVELRCDPISGHTALYWYRQSLGQGLEFLIYFQGNSAPDKSGLPSDRFSAERTGGSVSTLTIQRTQQEDSAVYLCASSKRRGSGDTQYFGPGTRLTVL.

On this clonotype itself: A much larger clone sits a single nucleotide away, making a read error possible. For the CDR3, the DNA is TGTGCCAGCAGTGAAGCACAGCCGCCCGCCTACGAGCAGTACTTC. The encoded protein is CASSEAQPPAYEQYF. The V call is TRBV2, the J call TRBJ2-7; D unclear. Trimming cost V 0 bases and J 2 bases, with 11 bases left between them. The CDR3 is 15 amino acids. Per germline, CDR1 SNHLY and CDR2 FYNNEI.

This rearrangement joins TRBV19 to TRBJ2-7, with no clear D. The V gene's germline CDR1 is LNHDA and CDR2 SQIVND (reference sequence). This CDR3 has 15 residues. V gave up 3 bases and J gave up 2 bases, with 14 bases separating them. This CDR3 reads CASSIGGRITYEQYF. DNA for the CDR3: TGTGCCAGTAGTATCGGTGGCAGGATCACCTACGAGCAGTACTTC.

This clonotype showed up just a few times. J is TRBJ2-3 and V is TRBV28, with 10 nucleotides matching TRBD2. Germline lookup yields CDR1 MDHEN and CDR2 SYDVKM. Trimming removed 1 base from V and 2 bases from J; junction bases left unmatched: 3. The CDR3 extends over 16 amino acids. The CDR3 sequence is CASSLYSGRYTDTQYF. The CDR3, as DNA: TGTGCCAGCAGTTTATATAGCGGGAGGTACACAGATACGCAGTATTTT.

This clonotype has a handful of counts. This rearrangement joins TRBV25-1 to TRBJ1-2, with 7 bases lining up with TRBD1. With V trimmed by 5 bases and J by 4 bases, 4 bases remained unmatched. The CDR3 has 13 amino acids. Germline V CDR1 and CDR2: MGHDK, SYGVNS. Here the CDR3 reads CASSRDRFYGYTF. CDR3 coding DNA: TGTGCCAGCAGTAGGGACAGATTCTATGGCTACACCTTC.

Of note for this clonotype: Lacking the conserved final phenylalanine or tryptophan, this CDR3 likely reflects a read error. J is TRBJ2-7 and V is TRBV9; D may be TRBD1 or TRBD2 (5 bases each). This CDR3 contains 17 residues. Germline loops: CDR1 SGDLS, CDR2 YYNGEE. V was cut by 5 bases and J by 0 bases, with 21 bases left in between. Written as DNA, the CDR3 is TGTGCCAGCAGTCCCCGTGTCGGGACGGCAAGCTCCTACGAGCAGTACTTA. Translation: CASSPRVGTASSYEQYL.

V gene TRBV5-4 combines with J gene TRBJ2-1; 7 nucleotides align to TRBD1. This CDR3 is built from 15 residues. Trimming cost V 0 bases and J 4 bases; bases outside gene matches: 4. Germline-derived CDR1 and CDR2 are SGHNT and YYREEE (reference sequence). The CDR3 sequence: CASSLGRGRYNEQFF. The CDR3 nucleotides are TGTGCCAGCAGCTTGGGTAGGGGGCGATACAATGAGCAGTTCTTC.

This clonotype has just a few counts. This chain links TRBV12-3 or TRBV12-4 with TRBJ2-7, with unresolved D. This CDR3 has 12 residues. V gave up 3 bases and J gave up 9 bases, with 12 bases separating them. The CDR3, as DNA: TGTGCCAGCAGTTTCTTCCTGGACGCGCAGTACTTC. This codes for CASSFFLDAQYF.

This clonotype was detected a few times. The chain employs TRBV28 and TRBJ1-6; D gene uncertain. Trimming removed 2 bases from V and 8 bases from J, with 4 bases in between. The CDR3 spans 12 residues. Germline values: CDR1 MDHEN, CDR2 SYDVKM. CDR3 sequence: CASSLVDSPLHF. CDR3 bases: TGTGCCAGCAGTTTAGTCGATTCACCCCTCCACTTT.

Concerning this clonotype itself: One base away lies a much larger clone, so this may be a sequencing read error. V usage is TRBV12-3 or TRBV12-4 and J usage is TRBJ2-3, with D possibly matching TRBD2 (6 bases). V lost 6 bases to trimming and J lost 6 bases, with 19 bases between them. The CDR3 sequence is 15 residues long. CDR3 sequence (DNA): TGTGCCAGCAGCCAATTCGCGGGGTCGGGGGATACGCAGTATTTT. Translated, it gives CASSQFAGSGDTQYF.